These 9 T cell receptor beta chains share one sample of origin, sequenced in a study of blood T cell repertoires in COVID-19 (TCRdb year 2020). The library was made by the immunoSEQ multiplex PCR assay. Drawn from immuneACCESS, this table holds only the in-frame rearrangements with V and J called that TCRdb kept. Clones are partly lost; checked studies trace under half to an unresolved V gene and leave the rest unexplained. This sample lists some 150,000 clones; about nine tenths were detected once. Approximately 2.4% of the sample is in the top ten clones. The sequenced sample consisted of peripheral blood. The source is a woman in her 70s with acute or convalescent COVID-19.

This chain joins TRBV7-2 and TRBJ1-2, with 9 bases aligning to TRBD1. V was pared by 4 bases and J by 4 bases, with 10 bases of the junction left unmatched. The CDR3 loop spans 16 amino acids. The germline V gene encodes CDR1 SGHTA and CDR2 FQGNSA. The CDR3 here is CASSSFTGGLVYGYTF. The CDR3 coding sequence is TGTGCCAGCAGCTCGTTCACAGGGGGCCTTGTCTATGGCTACACCTTC.

This clone occurred once. For the CDR3, the DNA is TGTGCCAACCGGGAAGGGTTTGGCTACACCTTC. Its protein is CANREGFGYTF. This rearrangement joins TRBV2 to TRBJ1-2, with D unclear. The germline V gene encodes CDR1 SNHLY and CDR2 FYNNEI. The CDR3 length is 11 residues. V was cut by 10 bases and J by 7 bases, with 13 bases left in between.

This clone has a handful of counts. The CDR3 here is CASSAGGSSYNSPLHF. The DNA of the CDR3 is TGTGCCAGTAGCGCGGGGGGGAGCTCCTATAATTCACCCCTCCACTTT. This chain connects TRBV2 to TRBJ1-6; possible D gene TRBD1, 5 bases. The germline V gene has CDR1 SNHLY and CDR2 FYNNEI. V shed 9 bases and J shed 0 bases, with 15 bases lying between them. The CDR3 covers 16 residues.

The rearrangement uses TRBV6-5 and TRBJ1-2; TRBD1 aligns across 9 bases. Germline CDR1 and CDR2: MNHEY and SVGAGI. Unmatched junction bases numbered 10, after V lost 4 bases and J lost 4 bases. The CDR3 length is 16 residues. The CDR3 sequence is CASSSPGQGLFYGYTF. In DNA, the CDR3 is TGTGCCAGCAGTTCCCCGGGACAGGGTTTGTTCTATGGCTACACCTTC.

The CDR3 reads CASSLGTERYNEQFF. As DNA, the CDR3 is TGCGCCAGCAGCTTGGGAACAGAGAGATACAATGAGCAGTTCTTC. The chain links TRBV5-1 to TRBJ2-1, with D unresolved. The germline V gene encodes CDR1 SGHRS and CDR2 YFSETQ. The CDR3 covers 15 residues. Trimming shortened V by 0 bases and J by 4 bases, and 11 bases separated the two germline ends.

V and J are TRBV6-1 and TRBJ1-4; 8 bases line up with TRBD1. The trim removed 3 bases at V and 7 bases at J, leaving 10 bases unmatched. The CDR3 length is 16 residues. The V gene's germline CDR1 is MNHNS and CDR2 SASEGT. In nucleotides, the CDR3 is TGTGCCAGCAGTGACGCCCGGACAGGGCTTACTGAAAAACTGTTTTTT. It encodes CASSDARTGLTEKLFF.

The chain combines TRBV15 with TRBJ2-5; D may be TRBD2 (7 bases). Germline V CDR1 and CDR2: LNHNV, YYDKDF (reference sequence). V dropped 1 base and J dropped 5 bases, with 23 bases sitting between them. The CDR3 consists of 18 residues. DNA of the CDR3: TGTGCCACCAGCAGAGTGGGGGGGCCCGGCCGTTCAATGGAGACCCAGTACTTC. The encoded protein is CATSRVGGPGRSMETQYF.

V is TRBV6-2 or TRBV6-3 and J is TRBJ2-2; TRBD1 might be the D (5 bases). CDR3 length: 14 amino acids. Germline V gives CDR1 MNHEY, CDR2 SVGEGT. V lost 2 bases and J 7 bases, leaving 11 bases between the germline ends. CDR3 region: CASSYRAGHGELFF. The CDR3 region has the DNA TGTGCCAGCAGTTACCGGGCAGGGCACGGGGAGCTGTTTTTT.

The V and J genes are TRBV5-1 and TRBJ2-5; 12 bases match TRBD2. From germline, CDR1 is SGHRS and CDR2 YFSETQ. V shed 0 bases, J shed 7 bases, and the junction held 16 bases outside the gene matches. There are 19 residues in the CDR3. CDR3 nucleotide sequence: TGCGCCAGCAGCTTGGGGGCCTTGACTAGCGGGGGCCTCTCCGCGACCCAGTACTTC. Protein product: CASSLGALTSGGLSATQYF.